This T cell receptor (beta chain) originates from a study of shared clonotypes between healthy human individuals (TCRdb year 2020). General notes on the study: Two women and a few men aged 18 to 49 years were included in the cohort. Each donor's leukapheresis produced roughly between roughly 0.94 and 9.5 billion PBMCs. The study deeply sequenced blood TCR repertoires of five healthy adults to estimate repertoire size and the extent of clonotype sharing between individuals. Different laboratories and diverse techniques were used to prepare libraries and sequence TCR repertoires, to increase sequencing depth and limit assay-specific biases. Overall study results and their limits: Only blood was sampled, and tissue TCR repertoires likely differ from those in blood. The genetic and exposure-history diversity represented was limited by the small number of donors. Based on pairwise subsampling, the degree of clonotype sharing among donors was expected to be affected by sequencing depth.

To note about this clone: What antigen it recognizes has not been identified. Per-base quality was not reported, and no clone a single base away is much larger than it.

Donors were healthy HIV-negative adults with no recently reported acute infections or vaccinations. Every donor was a Caucasian adult residing in Nashville, Tennessee, USA. For unsorted samples, 80 million to 100 million PBMCs were counted, and genomic DNA was extracted using the QIAamp DNA Blood Mini kit. Blood was obtained by leukapheresis, after which PBMCs were separated by Ficoll-Histopaque density gradient centrifugation and cryopreserved in liquid nitrogen vapor phase. The trim is 4 bases for V and 1 base for J, with a gap of 14 bases between the germline ends. The germline V gene sets CDR1 to SGHRS and CDR2 to YFSETQ. The CDR3 numbers 15 residues from cysteine through phenylalanine. CDR3 DNA only is kept here, 45 bases in frame from base 1. Using the deep immunoSEQ assay, multiplex PCR amplified TCR CDR3 regions from genomic DNA. Genomic DNA extracted from each cell subset was distributed evenly over all wells of several immunoSEQ 96-well plates, and each plate served as one replicate. For unsorted PBMC, roughly 0.3 ug of genomic DNA, equivalent to 30,000 to 35,000 T cell genomes, went into each replicate PCR. Ten immunoSEQ deep assay plates were used to sequence the unsorted PBMC genomic DNA. The purified libraries were quantified using a Qubit 3.0 fluorometer, sized with a Bioanalyzer 2100, and then quantified again using the KAPA Library Quantification kit. Every immunoSEQ 96-well plate was sequenced on a dedicated single-read 150-cycle Illumina NextSeq 550 flow cell. The source study handled its data this way. Because only junctional sequences without quality scores were contained in the immunoSEQ output, filtering matching that applied to full-length reads could not be performed. Sequences were annotated with PyIR, a Python wrapper for IgBLAST v1.9, and V/J genes and CDR3 were assigned using IMGT germline references. Reads were filtered out if the reads had weak V/J assignments (E-value above 1e-6), no CDR3, stop codons, out-of-frame junctions, or ambiguous translated residues. V3J clonotypes were defined by identical inferred V gene, J gene, and CDR3 amino acid sequence. Percentage overlap between repertoires was computed as shared unique clonotypes divided by the size of the smaller repertoire. Repertoire richness was assessed with RTK rarefaction, the Chao1 estimator, and Recon v2.1 estimates of unobserved clonotypes. TCRdb stores this immuneACCESS table with in-frame sequences only. Part of the clones is absent; in the studies checked, under half of the shortfall reflects unresolved V genes, and no reason is known for the rest. V and J calls and clone size come straight from that table; D and trimming were deduced from the DNA. The sample contains fewer than 650,000 clones, about 82% of them found a single time. The top ten clonotypes cover roughly 13% of the sample.

The TCR sequence derives from a middle-aged woman in good health. Some clones in this sample may be carry-over from other donors' samples. The V and J genes are TRBV5-1 and TRBJ2-5; the D gene is unclear. Sequencing used PBMCs. The CDR3 loop reads CASSPGRRSQETQYF. The DNA is TGCGCCAGCAGCCCTGGACGACGTAGCCAAGAGACCCAGTACTTC.